This T cell receptor (beta chain) emerged from a study of blood T cell repertoires in COVID-19. Overall study: Italy, Spain and the United States were the sources of the convalescent and acute COVID-19 samples. T cells, B-cell-depleted T cells, or PBMCs provided the cDNA or gDNA that served as material.

The CDR3 loop spans 15 amino acids. V lost 3 bases, J lost 0 bases, and 14 bases lay in between. Germline CDR1 DFQATT, CDR2 SNEGSKA (reference sequence). Original methodology: Researchers report that nucleated cell counts were estimated from reference gene primer amplification. Profiling relied on immunoSEQ multiplex PCR, and the TCRdb table lists in-frame clones only, not all of them. The DNA gave D and trimming, while V, J and clone size come from that table. This table has 150,000 to 200,000 clones, about 80% appearing once. V is TRBV20-1 and J is TRBJ1-1, with D possibly TRBD1 on 6 matching bases. Sequenced sample: peripheral blood. The receptor was isolated from a man in his 60s with acute or convalescent COVID-19. The CDR3: CSASKGHRMNTEAFF. The CDR3, as DNA: TGCAGTGCTAGTAAGGGACATAGAATGAACACTGAAGCTTTCTTT.